This TCR beta chain was identified in a study of tumor and adjacent non-tumor tissue in lung cancer. Overall study results and limits: Compared with tumor, normal lung showed significantly lower TCR diversity. Higher tumor TCR diversity was associated with shorter survival.

About this clonotype: Its cognate antigen is unknown.

The library came from three nested PCR rounds adapted from ARM-PCR protocols. TCRdb analysed the multiplex PCR reads with MiXCR anew, one entry per CDR3 protein. The sample has 75,000 to 80,000 distinct CDR3 sequences, around 86% seen once. RNA was extracted from bulk tissue without any cell sorting. V shed 3 bases and J 4 bases; nucleotides not matched to a gene: 6. Germline V gene lookup returns CDR1 DFQATT and CDR2 SNEGSKA (reference sequence). The CDR3 has 13 residues. The TCR was taken from a woman aged 45-60 years with non-small cell lung cancer. The chain combines TRBV20-1 with TRBJ2-7, with 7 bases lining up with TRBD2. The sample consisted of lung tumor tissue. Written as DNA, the CDR3 is TGCAGTGCTAGCCAGCGGGACTCGTACGAGCAGTACTTC. Translated: CSASQRDSYEQYF.